These 10 T cell receptor beta chains share one sample of origin, sequenced in a study of T cell changes during pregnancy in multiple sclerosis. The protocol was immunoSEQ multiplex PCR, while the TCRdb copy is restricted to in-frame clones and leaves out a portion. The repertoire holds about 98,000 clones, with 92% as singletons. This sample comprised peripheral blood, obtained after pregnancy. The receptors here all came from a female donor in good health, enrolled as a control in a pregnancy study.

The CDR3 sequence is CASSLQPGWNEQFF. The CDR3 DNA is TGTGCCAGCAGTTTACAACCGGGTTGGAATGAGCAGTTCTTC. This chain links TRBV28 with TRBJ2-1, with D unresolved. The germline CDR1 and CDR2 sequences are MDHEN and SYDVKM. The CDR3 contains 14 residues. Trimming pared 2 bases from V and 7 bases from J, leaving 12 bases between.

This chain connects TRBV7-9 to TRBJ1-1; 7 bases fit TRBD1. In germline, CDR1 is SEHNR, CDR2 FQNEAQ (reference sequence). J gave up 3 bases and V 0 bases, and 4 bases lay outside the gene matches. This CDR3 spans 15 amino acids. CDR3 sequence: CASSLAPGQDTEAFF. In nucleotides, the CDR3 is TGTGCCAGCAGCTTAGCCCCCGGACAGGACACTGAAGCTTTCTTT.

This chain connects TRBV5-1 to TRBJ1-2, with 7 bases fitting TRBD1. Losses at the gene ends were 0 bases for V and 8 bases for J; bases not matched to a gene: 10. CDR1 is SGHRS, CDR2 YFSETQ, per germline. The CDR3 is 15 amino acids. CDR3 region: CASSLESRGRDGYTF. The CDR3 DNA is TGCGCCAGCAGCTTGGAATCAAGGGGGCGAGACGGCTACACCTTC.

Details on this clone: Since no conserved phenylalanine or tryptophan closes the CDR3, a read error is the likely cause. This chain links TRBV4-1 with TRBJ1-1; TRBD1 might be the D (6 bases). This CDR3 is 14 amino acids long. V was shortened by 1 base and J by 2 bases, with 8 bases between the two germline ends. Germline loops: CDR1 MGHRA, CDR2 YSYEKL. DNA of the CDR3: TGCGCCAGCAGCCAAGTAGGGACAAACACTGAAGCTTTCCTT. Residues: CASSQVGTNTEAFL.

Only a few counts were recorded for this clone. The V call is TRBV2, the J call TRBJ2-4; no definite D call. V was clipped by 6 bases and J by 3 bases, with 18 bases between them. Germline lookup yields CDR1 SNHLY and CDR2 FYNNEI. CDR3 length equals 16 residues. CDR3 DNA: TGTGCCAGCAGCGACACACTCGTGGCCAACAAAAACATTCAGTACTTC. It translates to CASSDTLVANKNIQYF.

The chain carries TRBV5-1 and TRBJ1-1, with D maybe TRBD1 (6 bases). Trimming took off 0 bases at V and 0 bases at J, with 18 bases between the two ends. The CDR3 runs 18 residues. CDR1 and CDR2 (germline): SGHRS, YFSETQ. CDR3 nucleotide sequence: TGCGCCAGCAGCTTGGGATTGGGGGCAGGGGCAATGAACACTGAAGCTTTCTTT. Translating gives CASSLGLGAGAMNTEAFF.

The chain recombines TRBV4-1 with TRBJ2-7; weak D call: TRBD2 (6 bases). Per germline, CDR1 MGHRA and CDR2 YSYEKL. The CDR3 contains 13 residues. The germline V and J ends were trimmed by 4 bases and 3 bases, with 10 bases remaining between them. This chain's CDR3 is CASSPPGGYEQYF. The CDR3 DNA is TGCGCCAGCAGCCCCCCCGGGGGCTACGAGCAGTACTTC.

The chain has TRBV6-5 and TRBJ1-1; tentative D call: TRBD1 (6 bases). The CDR3 length is 12 residues. V was pared by 5 bases and J by 9 bases, with 13 bases between. The germline gives CDR1 MNHEY, CDR2 SVGAGI. CDR3 sequence: CASSRQGSKAFF. The CDR3 bases are TGTGCCAGCAGTAGGCAGGGGTCGAAAGCTTTCTTT.

This clone was observed once. The rearrangement joins TRBV27 to TRBJ2-3, with D perhaps TRBD1 (6 bases). Germline V gene data show CDR1 as MNHEY and CDR2 as SMNVEV (reference sequence). CDR3 length equals 15 residues. The V end was cut by 1 base, the J end by 6 bases, with 14 bases between. The CDR3 sequence: CASSLYRGLSDTQYF. The CDR3 nucleotides read TGTGCCAGCAGTTTATATAGGGGGTTATCCGATACGCAGTATTTT.

The gene calls are TRBV28 and TRBJ2-7, with 9 bases matching TRBD2. Germline values: CDR1 MDHEN, CDR2 SYDVKM. This CDR3 is 13 amino acids long. V gave up 7 bases and J gave up 4 bases; unmatched junction bases: 5. CDR3 DNA: TGTGCCAGCAAGCGGGGGGAGCGGTACGAGCAGTACTTC. This translates into CASKRGERYEQYF.